The 17 T cell receptor beta chains below come from one sample, sequenced in a study of pediatric ulcerative colitis. Clones were sequenced by immunoSEQ multiplex PCR, and TCRdb holds only the in-frame ones, with some missing. Of some 50,000 clones listed, around 81% were seen once; the top ten hold less than 4.5%. The rectum was sampled with one to two pinch biopsies at colonoscopy. The source material was gut tissue. All receptors come from a girl aged 10-17 years with moderate ulcerative colitis.

This clone qualifies as medium-sized. The chain combines TRBV28 with TRBJ1-5; 8 positions agree with TRBD1. Per germline, CDR1 MDHEN and CDR2 SYDVKM. After removal of 4 bases from V and 4 bases from J, the junction contained 6 bases not matched to a gene. The CDR3 spans 15 residues. CDR3 protein: CASSSPDRENQPQHF. CDR3 nucleotides: TGTGCCAGCAGTTCTCCGGACAGGGAGAATCAGCCCCAGCATTTT.

The V and J genes are TRBV6-5 and TRBJ2-7, with D hard to call. CDR1 MNHEY and CDR2 SVGAGI come from the germline V gene. V was clipped by 8 bases and J by 0 bases, with 11 bases between them. The CDR3 is 13 amino acids. The CDR3 sequence: CASQPGSSYEQYF. Written as DNA, the CDR3 is TGTGCCAGCCAGCCCGGGTCCTCCTACGAGCAGTACTTC.

The chain is built from TRBV30 and TRBJ1-1, with 8 bases identical to TRBD1. Germline loops: CDR1 GTSNPN, CDR2 SVGIG (reference sequence). This CDR3 has 12 residues. The J segment lost 5 bases and the V segment lost 2 bases, leaving 1 base of the junction unmatched. The CDR3 sequence: CAWSYRGTEAFF. CDR3 nucleotide sequence: TGTGCCTGGAGTTACAGGGGGACTGAAGCTTTCTTT.

The chain is built from TRBV2 and TRBJ2-7, with 9 bases identical to TRBD2. The germline gives CDR1 SNHLY, CDR2 FYNNEI. The CDR3 has 15 residues. V gave up 10 bases and J gave up 3 bases; unmatched junction bases: 13. CDR3 sequence reads: CATTSPLAGNYEQYF. CDR3 in DNA: TGTGCCACCACATCCCCCCTAGCGGGGAACTACGAGCAGTACTTC. The entire variable domain, with the rest obtained from reference TRBV2 and TRBJ2-7, is as follows: EPEVTQTPSHQVTQMGQEVILRCVPISNHLYFYWYRQILGQKVEFLVSFYNNEISEKSEIFDDQFSVERPDGSNFTLKIRSTKLEDSAMYFCATTSPLAGNYEQYFGPGTRLTVT.

This sequence joins TRBV7-9 and TRBJ2-3; D is undetermined. V was trimmed by 2 bases and J by 1 base, leaving 7 bases between them. CDR1 SEHNR and CDR2 FQNEAQ come from the germline V gene (reference sequence). This CDR3 region has 14 residues. CDR3 protein: CASSLLPGTDTQYF. In nucleotides, the CDR3 is TGTGCCAGCAGCTTATTACCGGGCACAGATACGCAGTATTTT.

This clone has more than one count but fewer than ten. CDR3 DNA sequence: TGCAGCGTTGCCGAGGTCCGGGATCAGCCCCAGCATTTT. Translated: CSVAEVRDQPQHF. The chain combines TRBV29-1 with TRBJ1-5; no clear D. Germline CDR1 is SQVTM and CDR2 is ANQGSEA. This CDR3 has 13 residues. V lost 4 bases and J lost 5, with 12 bases in between.

The rearrangement joins TRBV11-2 to TRBJ2-1, with 14 bases identical to TRBD2. From germline, CDR1 is SGHAT and CDR2 FQNNGV. This CDR3 region has 16 residues. After removal of 1 base from V and 4 bases from J, the junction contained 0 bases not matched to a gene. The CDR3 loop is CASSLGTSGGYNEQFF. In DNA, the CDR3 is TGTGCCAGCAGCTTAGGGACTAGCGGGGGGTACAATGAGCAGTTCTTC.

The table lists this clone with a count of one. This chain uses TRBV5-6 with TRBJ2-2; 11 nucleotides line up with TRBD1. This CDR3 contains 19 residues. Germline V CDR1 and CDR2: SGHDT, YYEEEE. The J segment lost 5 bases and the V segment lost 1 base, leaving 13 bases of the junction unmatched. The CDR3 loop reads CASSLLGQGVPVGTGELFF. The CDR3 DNA follows: TGTGCCAGCAGCTTGCTGGGACAGGGGGTCCCGGTTGGGACCGGGGAGCTGTTTTTT.

The J gene is TRBJ2-7, the V gene TRBV29-1; the match to TRBD1 covers 9 bases. V was pared by 1 base and J by 0 bases, with 1 base of the junction left unmatched. Germline CDR1 reads SQVTM; CDR2 reads ANQGSEA. The CDR3 has 14 residues. CDR3 in amino acids: CSVEGTGDSYEQYF. In DNA form, the CDR3 reads TGCAGCGTTGAAGGGACAGGGGACTCCTACGAGCAGTACTTC.

The genes are TRBV4-2 and TRBJ2-2; no firm D call. The CDR3 covers 16 residues. V dropped 0 bases and J dropped 4 bases, with 12 bases sitting between them. Germline V gives CDR1 LGHNA, CDR2 YNFKEQ. CDR3 protein: CASSQETVATTGELFF. DNA of the CDR3: TGTGCCAGCAGCCAAGAAACCGTCGCGACCACCGGGGAGCTGTTTTTT.

As regards this clone: At one of its ends the junction is not consistent with the germline gene, which may arise from a read error. The chain couples TRBV7-7 to TRBJ1-2, with TRBD1 matching 7 bases. CDR3 size: 14 residues. Looked up from germline, CDR1 is SSHAT and CDR2 is FNYEAQ (reference sequence). For the CDR3, the DNA is TGTGCTAGCAGCCCCGGGACAGAAGTCTATGGCTACACCTTC. Translating gives CASSPGTEVYGYTF.

This chain joins TRBV5-5 and TRBJ1-3; unclear D gene. Germline V gene lookup returns CDR1 SGHKS and CDR2 YYEKEE (reference sequence). This CDR3 contains 15 residues. Trimming removed 0 bases from V and 0 bases from J, with 7 bases in between. The CDR3 region is CASSLASPSGNTIYF. In DNA form, the CDR3 reads TGTGCCAGCAGCTTGGCATCCCCCTCTGGAAACACCATATATTTT.

The rearrangement joins TRBV6-1 to TRBJ2-7, with 7 nucleotides matching TRBD1. CDR1 and CDR2 from the germline V gene are MNHNS and SASEGT. J gave up 6 bases and V 10 bases, and 9 bases lay outside the gene matches. The CDR3 loop spans 12 amino acids. In DNA, the CDR3 is TGTGCCACCCGAGAGGGGGCTTTCGAGCAGTACTTC. This translates into CATREGAFEQYF.

This chain joins TRBV6-5 and TRBJ1-2; D unresolved. The germline gives CDR1 MNHEY, CDR2 SVGAGI. V gave up 4 bases and J gave up 3 bases, with 9 bases separating them. The CDR3 is 13 amino acids. CDR3 residues: CASSLDDYYGYTF. In DNA, the CDR3 is TGTGCCAGCAGTTTAGACGATTACTATGGCTACACCTTC.

The chain is built from TRBV29-1 and TRBJ2-2, with D possibly TRBD1 on 5 matching bases. This CDR3 is 13 amino acids long. V was pared by 4 bases and J by 3 bases, with 9 bases between. Germline V CDR1 and CDR2: SQVTM, ANQGSEA. Here the CDR3 reads CSVGRVDTGELFF. As DNA, the CDR3 is TGCAGCGTTGGCAGGGTCGACACCGGGGAGCTGTTTTTT.

V and J are TRBV30 and TRBJ1-1; 11 bases are shared with TRBD1. Losses at the gene ends were 2 bases for V and 7 bases for J; bases not matched to a gene: 3. Germline V lookup: CDR1 GTSNPN, CDR2 SVGIG (reference sequence). The CDR3 contains 13 residues. CDR3: CAWSRDRGVEAFF. CDR3 DNA sequence: TGTGCCTGGAGTCGGGACAGGGGGGTTGAAGCTTTCTTT.

The rearrangement links TRBV30 to TRBJ2-1; D unclear. Deletions cut 0 bases from V and 2 bases from J, with 8 bases between. This CDR3 comprises 14 residues. Germline CDR1 is GTSNPN and CDR2 is SVGIG (reference sequence). The CDR3 DNA reads TGTGCCTGGAGTGTAACCCCACCCTACAATGAGCAGTTCTTC. It translates to CAWSVTPPYNEQFF. The variable domain in full, completed from reference TRBV30 and TRBJ2-1, reads SQTIHQWPATLVQPVGSPLSLECTVEGTSNPNLYWYRQAAGRGLQLLFYSVGIGQISSEVPQNLSASRPQDRQFILSSKKLLLSDSGFYLCAWSVTPPYNEQFFGPGTRLTVL.